This T cell receptor beta chain was profiled in a study of glioma-infiltrating T cells. The wider study: WHO grade II oligodendrogliomas or astrocytomas, plus non-recurrent WHO grade IV glioblastomas, were sampled.

The iRepertoire nested amplicon-rescue multiplex PCR amplified TCR alpha and beta CDR3s from RNA. TCRdb fed the multiplex PCR reads into MiXCR, producing one record per CDR3 protein. The profile shows about 380,000 distinct CDR3 sequences, around 45% of them singletons. The CDR3 is 16 amino acids. CDR1 and CDR2 (germline): SQVTM, ANQGSEA. V lost 3 bases and J lost 2; bases outside the gene matches: 12. The rearrangement uses TRBV29-1 and TRBJ2-7, with 8 bases aligning to TRBD2. The TCR comes from a human donor with low-grade glioma or glioblastoma, undergoing nonglioma brain surgery, or in good health (not recorded which). Sequencing was carried out using glioma tissue, nonneoplastic brain tissue, or PBMCs (not recorded which). The CDR3 here is CSVDGTLSGSPYEQYF. CDR3 nucleotides: TGCAGCGTTGATGGGACCCTCAGCGGGAGCCCCTACGAGCAGTACTTC.